The rows below give T cell receptor beta chains drawn from one sample of a study of blood T cell repertoires in COVID-19. The table came from immunoSEQ multiplex PCR; TCRdb's copy has only in-frame clones and leaves some out. The table includes fewer than 250,000 clones, about 88% detected once. The source material was peripheral blood. These receptors were obtained from a middle-aged man with acute or convalescent COVID-19. The CDR3 runs from the conserved cysteine through the conserved F or W. Fields, in order: CDR3 protein, CDR3 DNA, clone size, V gene, D gene, J gene. A D gene is named only where the DNA matches it firmly. The listing skips clone size in some rows; elsewhere it reads once, few, many or a size class.

cdr3_aa: CAWKSGSPHTQYF
cdr3_nt: TGTGCCTGGAAGAGCGGGAGCCCTCATACGCAGTATTTT
clone_size: .
v_call: TRBV30
d_call: TRBD2
j_call: TRBJ2-3

cdr3_aa: CASSLFGGASSGNTIYF
cdr3_nt: TGTGCCAGCAGTTTATTTGGAGGGGCCTCCTCTGGAAACACCATATATTTT
clone_size: .
v_call: TRBV27
d_call: .
j_call: TRBJ1-3

cdr3_aa: CASSPDSFLYGYTF
cdr3_nt: TGTGCCAGCTCACCAGACAGCTTCCTCTATGGCTACACCTTC
clone_size: .
v_call: TRBV18
d_call: .
j_call: TRBJ1-2

cdr3_aa: CASSDLSGQYSYEQYF
cdr3_nt: TGTGCCAGCAGTGATCTTTCGGGACAGTACTCCTACGAGCAGTACTTC
clone_size: .
v_call: TRBV2
d_call: TRBD1
j_call: TRBJ2-7

cdr3_aa: CASSLGPEAKNIQYF
cdr3_nt: TGTGCCAGCAGTTTAGGTCCGGAGGCCAAAAACATTCAGTACTTC
clone_size: .
v_call: TRBV28
d_call: .
j_call: TRBJ2-4

cdr3_aa: CASSNPFRATNTEAFF
cdr3_nt: TGTGCCAGTAGTAACCCTTTCAGGGCAACGAACACTGAAGCTTTCTTT
clone_size: .
v_call: TRBV19
d_call: .
j_call: TRBJ1-1

cdr3_aa: CASSVFGGQGNGYTF
cdr3_nt: TGTGCCAGCAGTGTTTTTGGCGGACAGGGTAATGGCTACACCTTC
clone_size: once
v_call: TRBV2
d_call: TRBD1
j_call: TRBJ1-2

cdr3_aa: CASSLVGRDEQYF
cdr3_nt: TGTGCCAGCAGCTTAGTTGGCAGGGACGAGCAGTACTTC
clone_size: .
v_call: TRBV7-9
d_call: .
j_call: TRBJ2-7

cdr3_aa: CASSSTVYEQYF
cdr3_nt: TGTGCCAGCAGCTCGACAGTTTACGAGCAGTACTTC
clone_size: .
v_call: TRBV7-9
d_call: .
j_call: TRBJ2-7

cdr3_aa: CASSSTPGQGVGTLHF
cdr3_nt: TGTGCCAGCAGCTCCACTCCGGGACAAGGAGTGGGGACCCTCCACTTT
clone_size: .
v_call: TRBV7-3
d_call: .
j_call: TRBJ1-6

cdr3_aa: CASSVSSGGAADTGELFF
cdr3_nt: TGTGCCAGCAGCGTGTCTAGCGGGGGGGCCGCGGACACCGGGGAGCTGTTTTTT
clone_size: .
v_call: TRBV7-9
d_call: TRBD2
j_call: TRBJ2-2

cdr3_aa: CASSPGGAEQFF
cdr3_nt: TGTGCCAGCAGCCCCGGGGGAGCTGAGCAGTTCTTC
clone_size: .
v_call: TRBV7-9
d_call: .
j_call: TRBJ2-1

cdr3_aa: CASSPGTGWYGYTF
cdr3_nt: TGTGCCAGCAGCCCTGGGACAGGGTGGTATGGCTACACCTTC
clone_size: .
v_call: TRBV7-8
d_call: TRBD1
j_call: TRBJ1-2

cdr3_aa: CASSSTTSRRYEQYF
cdr3_nt: TGCGCCAGCAGCTCAACCACTAGTCGCCGCTACGAGCAGTACTTC
clone_size: .
v_call: TRBV5-1
d_call: .
j_call: TRBJ2-7

cdr3_aa: CASSYSPNLIRGGYTF
cdr3_nt: TGTGCCAGCAGTTACTCGCCGAATTTAATTAGGGGTGGCTACACCTTC
clone_size: .
v_call: TRBV6-5
d_call: .
j_call: TRBJ1-2

cdr3_aa: CASTSGDRAYEQYF
cdr3_nt: TGCGCCAGCACTTCGGGGGACAGAGCCTACGAGCAGTACTTC
clone_size: .
v_call: TRBV10-2
d_call: .
j_call: TRBJ2-7

cdr3_aa: CASSYSPSGFYEQYF
cdr3_nt: TGTGCCAGCAGTTACTCGCCTAGCGGGTTTTACGAGCAGTACTTC
clone_size: .
v_call: TRBV6-5
d_call: TRBD2
j_call: TRBJ2-7

cdr3_aa: CASTGTSGNYNEQFF
cdr3_nt: TGTGCCAGCACTGGGACTAGCGGGAACTACAATGAGCAGTTCTTC
clone_size: .
v_call: TRBV2
d_call: TRBD2
j_call: TRBJ2-1

cdr3_aa: CASSLSGESYEQYF
cdr3_nt: TGTGCCAGCAGCTTGAGCGGGGAGTCCTACGAGCAGTACTTC
clone_size: .
v_call: TRBV7-2
d_call: TRBD2
j_call: TRBJ2-7

cdr3_aa: CASSRGDGGNYGYTF
cdr3_nt: TGTGCCAGTAGTAGGGGAGACGGGGGAAACTATGGCTACACCTTC
clone_size: few
v_call: TRBV19
d_call: .
j_call: TRBJ1-2

cdr3_aa: CASSPRDSSYNEQFF
cdr3_nt: TGTGCCAGCAGCCCCCGGGACAGCTCCTACAATGAGCAGTTCTTC
clone_size: .
v_call: TRBV7-9
d_call: TRBD1
j_call: TRBJ2-1

cdr3_aa: CASSGTTGPNQPQHF
cdr3_nt: TGTGCCAGTAGTGGGACGACAGGGCCCAATCAGCCCCAGCATTTT
clone_size: .
v_call: TRBV19
d_call: TRBD1
j_call: TRBJ1-5

cdr3_aa: CASSLPGGPMGNEQFF
cdr3_nt: TGTGCCAGCAGCTTACCGGGAGGGCCGATGGGCAATGAGCAGTTCTTC
clone_size: .
v_call: TRBV7-9
d_call: TRBD2
j_call: TRBJ2-1

cdr3_aa: CASSLVGGASYEQYF
cdr3_nt: TGTGCCAGCAGTTTAGTAGGGGGCGCGTCCTACGAGCAGTACTTC
clone_size: .
v_call: TRBV28
d_call: TRBD1
j_call: TRBJ2-7

cdr3_aa: CASSQDPTGAYEQYF
cdr3_nt: TGCGCCAGCAGCCAAGATCCGACAGGAGCCTACGAGCAGTACTTC
clone_size: .
v_call: TRBV4-1
d_call: .
j_call: TRBJ2-7

cdr3_aa: CASSHTNKMTGETQYF
cdr3_nt: TGTGCCAGCAGCCACACTAATAAAATGACTGGAGAGACCCAGTACTTC
clone_size: few
v_call: TRBV5-4
d_call: .
j_call: TRBJ2-5

cdr3_aa: CASAISQAAEKLFF
cdr3_nt: TGTGCCAGCGCAATCAGCCAGGCAGCAGAAAAACTGTTTTTT
clone_size: .
v_call: TRBV6-5
d_call: .
j_call: TRBJ1-4

cdr3_aa: CASSFAISAGSPYEQYF
cdr3_nt: TGCGCCAGCAGCTTTGCCATCTCAGCGGGTAGCCCCTACGAGCAGTACTTC
clone_size: .
v_call: TRBV5-1
d_call: .
j_call: TRBJ2-7

cdr3_aa: CASSQESAGVRTGELFF
cdr3_nt: TGTGCCAGCAGCCAAGAATCGGCGGGAGTAAGAACCGGGGAGCTGTTTTTT
clone_size: .
v_call: TRBV3-1/TRBV3-2
d_call: TRBD2
j_call: TRBJ2-2

cdr3_aa: CASYSTGAANEQYF
cdr3_nt: TGCGCCAGCTACTCGACAGGGGCGGCTAACGAGCAGTACTTC
clone_size: once
v_call: TRBV5-1
d_call: TRBD1
j_call: TRBJ2-7

cdr3_aa: CASSLGDRFRQPQHF
cdr3_nt: TGTGCCAGCAGCTTGGGGGACAGGTTCCGTCAGCCCCAGCATTTT
clone_size: .
v_call: TRBV7-8
d_call: TRBD1
j_call: TRBJ1-5

cdr3_aa: CASSLGTSGNEQFF
cdr3_nt: TGCGCCAGCAGCTTAGGGACTAGCGGGAATGAGCAGTTCTTC
clone_size: .
v_call: TRBV5-1
d_call: TRBD2
j_call: TRBJ2-1

cdr3_aa: CASSLTSGRAGEQFF
cdr3_nt: TGCGCCAGCAGCTTGACTAGCGGGAGGGCAGGTGAGCAGTTCTTC
clone_size: .
v_call: TRBV5-1
d_call: TRBD2
j_call: TRBJ2-1

cdr3_aa: CASSQEGGRTRTDTQYF
cdr3_nt: TGTGCCAGCAGCCAAGAGGGCGGGAGGACCCGCACAGATACGCAGTATTTT
clone_size: once
v_call: TRBV7-3
d_call: TRBD2
j_call: TRBJ2-3

cdr3_aa: CSVEFLLEETQYF
cdr3_nt: TGCAGCGTTGAATTTCTGCTAGAGGAGACCCAGTACTTC
clone_size: .
v_call: TRBV29-1
d_call: .
j_call: TRBJ2-5

cdr3_aa: CASSYGQSYEQYF
cdr3_nt: TGCGCCAGCAGCTATGGACAGAGCTACGAGCAGTACTTC
clone_size: once
v_call: TRBV5-1
d_call: .
j_call: TRBJ2-7

cdr3_aa: CASSELGTGTHEQYF
cdr3_nt: TGTGCCAGCAGTGAATTAGGGACAGGGACCCACGAGCAGTACTTC
clone_size: .
v_call: TRBV25-1
d_call: TRBD1
j_call: TRBJ2-7

cdr3_aa: CASSLVLSYEQYF
cdr3_nt: TGTGCCAGCAGCTTAGTCTTGTCCTACGAGCAGTACTTC
clone_size: .
v_call: TRBV11-2
d_call: .
j_call: TRBJ2-7

cdr3_aa: CASSQGGVNTIYF
cdr3_nt: TGTGCCAGCAGCCAAGGCGGGGTGAACACCATATATTTT
clone_size: .
v_call: TRBV3-1/TRBV3-2
d_call: .
j_call: TRBJ1-3

cdr3_aa: CASSQGQVNNSPLHF
cdr3_nt: TGTGCCAGCAGTCAGGGACAGGTGAATAATTCACCCCTCCACTTT
clone_size: .
v_call: TRBV27
d_call: TRBD1
j_call: TRBJ1-6

cdr3_aa: CASSFIPIFRETQYF
cdr3_nt: TGTGCCAGCAGTTTCATCCCCATTTTCCGGGAGACCCAGTACTTC
clone_size: .
v_call: TRBV27
d_call: .
j_call: TRBJ2-5

cdr3_aa: CASSFFRVGNQPQHF
cdr3_nt: TGTGCCAGCAGCTTCTTCAGGGTGGGCAATCAGCCCCAGCATTTT
clone_size: .
v_call: TRBV5-6
d_call: .
j_call: TRBJ1-5

cdr3_aa: CASSLGRGVGGETQYF
cdr3_nt: TGCGCCAGCAGCTTGGGACGCGGGGTCGGCGGGGAGACCCAGTACTTC
clone_size: once
v_call: TRBV5-1
d_call: .
j_call: TRBJ2-5

cdr3_aa: CASSPVGGTSGSPYNEQFF
cdr3_nt: TGTGCCAGCAGCCCAGTGGGAGGGACTAGCGGGAGTCCCTACAATGAGCAGTTCTTC
clone_size: .
v_call: TRBV4-2
d_call: TRBD2
j_call: TRBJ2-1

cdr3_aa: CATSDLRLPYTGELFF
cdr3_nt: TGTGCCACCAGTGATTTAAGACTCCCTTACACCGGGGAGCTGTTTTTT
clone_size: .
v_call: TRBV24-1
d_call: .
j_call: TRBJ2-2

cdr3_aa: CASHLDSTNTGELFF
cdr3_nt: TGTGCCAGCCACCTGGACAGTACGAACACCGGGGAGCTGTTTTTT
clone_size: few
v_call: TRBV5-4
d_call: .
j_call: TRBJ2-2

cdr3_aa: CASSQDYQGGLLSDEQFF
cdr3_nt: TGTGCCAGCAGCCAAGATTACCAGGGGGGCCTACTGTCGGATGAGCAGTTCTTC
clone_size: .
v_call: TRBV4-2
d_call: .
j_call: TRBJ2-1

cdr3_aa: CASQQERGNTIYF
cdr3_nt: TGTGCCAGCCAACAGGAACGTGGAAACACCATATATTTT
clone_size: .
v_call: TRBV6-5
d_call: .
j_call: TRBJ1-3

cdr3_aa: CASSKGQGSGEQFF
cdr3_nt: TGTGCCAGCAGCAAAGGACAGGGGTCGGGGGAGCAGTTCTTC
clone_size: few
v_call: TRBV3-1/TRBV3-2
d_call: TRBD1
j_call: TRBJ2-1

cdr3_aa: CASSPRTGADTQYF
cdr3_nt: TGTGCCAGCAGCCCCCGGACAGGGGCAGATACGCAGTATTTT
clone_size: .
v_call: TRBV11-3
d_call: TRBD1
j_call: TRBJ2-3

cdr3_aa: CASSIVDSSSYEQYF
cdr3_nt: TGTGCCAGTAGTATAGTCGACAGTAGCTCCTACGAGCAGTACTTC
clone_size: .
v_call: TRBV19
d_call: .
j_call: TRBJ2-7

cdr3_aa: CASAVGHRDEQFF
cdr3_nt: TGTGCCAGTGCAGTGGGACACAGGGATGAGCAGTTCTTC
clone_size: once
v_call: TRBV19
d_call: .
j_call: TRBJ2-1

cdr3_aa: CASSSGVAGTYEQYF
cdr3_nt: TGTGCCAGCAGTTCAGGGGTAGCGGGTACCTACGAGCAGTACTTC
clone_size: .
v_call: TRBV5-4
d_call: .
j_call: TRBJ2-7

cdr3_aa: CASSLEGELANEQFF
cdr3_nt: TGCGCCAGCAGCTTGGAGGGGGAGCTAGCCAATGAGCAGTTCTTC
clone_size: .
v_call: TRBV5-1
d_call: .
j_call: TRBJ2-1

cdr3_aa: CSASVSGLYEQYF
cdr3_nt: TGCAGTGCTAGTGTTAGCGGGCTTTACGAGCAGTACTTC
clone_size: .
v_call: TRBV20-1
d_call: TRBD2
j_call: TRBJ2-7

cdr3_aa: CAWRTNGYEQYF
cdr3_nt: TGTGCCTGGAGAACAAATGGTTACGAGCAGTACTTC
clone_size: .
v_call: TRBV30
d_call: .
j_call: TRBJ2-7

cdr3_aa: CASSEGTGPNNYGYTF
cdr3_nt: TGTGCCAGCAGCGAAGGGACAGGGCCTAATAACTATGGCTACACCTTC
clone_size: .
v_call: TRBV3-1/TRBV3-2
d_call: TRBD1
j_call: TRBJ1-2

cdr3_aa: CAWSGGDGNQPQHF
cdr3_nt: TGTGCCTGGTCGGGAGGAGATGGCAATCAGCCCCAGCATTTT
clone_size: .
v_call: TRBV30
d_call: .
j_call: TRBJ1-5

cdr3_aa: CASSLLAGGGGELFF
cdr3_nt: TGTGCCAGCAGCTTACTAGCGGGAGGGGGCGGGGAGCTGTTTTTT
clone_size: .
v_call: TRBV7-2
d_call: TRBD2
j_call: TRBJ2-2

cdr3_aa: CASSYGQGISYEQYF
cdr3_nt: TGTGCCAGCAGTTACGGACAGGGGATAAGTTACGAGCAGTACTTC
clone_size: .
v_call: TRBV6-2/TRBV6-3
d_call: TRBD1
j_call: TRBJ2-7